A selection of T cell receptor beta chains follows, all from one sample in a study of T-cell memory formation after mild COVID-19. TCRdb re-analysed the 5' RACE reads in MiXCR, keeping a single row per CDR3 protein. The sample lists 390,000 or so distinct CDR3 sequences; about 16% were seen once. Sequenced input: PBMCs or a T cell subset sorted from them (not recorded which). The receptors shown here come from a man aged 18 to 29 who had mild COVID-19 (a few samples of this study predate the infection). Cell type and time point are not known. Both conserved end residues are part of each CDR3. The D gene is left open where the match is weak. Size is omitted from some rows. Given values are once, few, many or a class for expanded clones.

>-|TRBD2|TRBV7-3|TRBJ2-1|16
TGTGCCAGCAGCCCGCACGCGGGGGGCTCCTACAATGAGCAGTTCTTC
CASSPHAGGSYNEQFF
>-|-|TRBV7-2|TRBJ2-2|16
TGTGCCAGCAGGCCCCCCTCCAGCGTCGGTATCGGGGAGCTGTTTTTT
CASRPPSSVGIGELFF
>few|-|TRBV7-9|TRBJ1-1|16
TGTGCCAGCAGCTTACGATTGGGGAATTTGAACACTGAAGCTTTCTTT
CASSLRLGNLNTEAFF
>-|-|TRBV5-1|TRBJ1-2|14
TGCGCCAGCAGCCGACGACCTGGGGACTATGGCTACACCTTC
CASSRRPGDYGYTF
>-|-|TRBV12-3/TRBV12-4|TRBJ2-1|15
TGTGCCAGCACCTGGGAACGGGGGGCGGAAAATGAGCAGTTCTTC
CASTWERGAENEQFF
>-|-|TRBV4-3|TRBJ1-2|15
TGCGCCAGCAGCCAAGATCGGGGCAGTAGACATGGCTACACCTTC
CASSQDRGSRHGYTF
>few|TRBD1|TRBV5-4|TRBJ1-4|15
TGTGCCAGCAGCTCGGACAGGGGGCGAAGTGAAAAACTGTTTTTT
CASSSDRGRSEKLFF
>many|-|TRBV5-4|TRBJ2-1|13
TGTGCCAGCAGTGAACAGTTCAAGGATGAGCAGTTCTTC
CASSEQFKDEQFF
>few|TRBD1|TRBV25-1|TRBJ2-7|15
TGTGCCAGCAAAGAACCGGGACAGGGCCACCACGAGCAGTACTTC
CASKEPGQGHHEQYF
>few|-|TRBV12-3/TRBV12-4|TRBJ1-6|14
TGTGCCAGCAGTTTCTCCAGGATAAATTCACCCCTCCACTTT
CASSFSRINSPLHF
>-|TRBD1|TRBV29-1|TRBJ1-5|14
TGCAGCGTTGAGACAGGGGCGGGAAATCAGCCCCAGCATTTT
CSVETGAGNQPQHF
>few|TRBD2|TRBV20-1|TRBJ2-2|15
TGCAGTGCTAGAGTAGCGGGGGGGAACACCGGGGAGCTGTTTTTT
CSARVAGGNTGELFF
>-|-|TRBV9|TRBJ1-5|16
TGTGCCAGCAGCGTACCCCTCCCTTATAGCAATCAGCCCCAGCATTTT
CASSVPLPYSNQPQHF
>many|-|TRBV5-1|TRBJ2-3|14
TGCGCCAGCAGCTTGCCACTAGGTGGAGATACGCAGTATTTT
CASSLPLGGDTQYF
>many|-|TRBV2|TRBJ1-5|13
TGTGCCAGCAATGATTTTGGCAATCAGCCCCAGCATTTT
CASNDFGNQPQHF
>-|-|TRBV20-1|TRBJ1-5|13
TGCAGTGCTGCGGGCGGTAGCAATCAGCCCCAGCATTTT
CSAAGGSNQPQHF
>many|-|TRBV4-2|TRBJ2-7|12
TGCGCCAGCAGCCAAGACGGGTACGAGCAGTACTTC
CASSQDGYEQYF
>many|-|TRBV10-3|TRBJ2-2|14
TGTGCCATCAAGTCTCAGGGCGGTACCGGGGAGCTGTTTTTT
CAIKSQGGTGELFF
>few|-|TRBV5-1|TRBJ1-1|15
TGCGCCAGCAGCATAGGACACGGCGACGGGGTTGAAGCTTTCTTT
CASSIGHGDGVEAFF
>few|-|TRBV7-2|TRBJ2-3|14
TGTGCCAGCAGCTTCGACAGTTCCACAGATACGCAGTATTTT
CASSFDSSTDTQYF
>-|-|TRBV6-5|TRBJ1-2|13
TGTGCCAGCAGCTCAAATTGGATTTATGGCTACACCTTC
CASSSNWIYGYTF
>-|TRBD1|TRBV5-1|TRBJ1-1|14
TGCGCCAGCGGGCCGGGACAGGGTTTAACTGAAGCTTTCTTT
CASGPGQGLTEAFF
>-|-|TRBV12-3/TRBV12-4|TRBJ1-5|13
TGTGCCAGCACCTTAGACAGCAATCAGCCCCAGCATTTT
CASTLDSNQPQHF
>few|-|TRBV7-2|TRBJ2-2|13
TGTGCCAGCAGCTTAGAAGGCGGCGGGGAGCTGTTTTTT
CASSLEGGGELFF
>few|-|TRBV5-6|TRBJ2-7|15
TGTGCCAGCAGCTTGGAGGTCCAGGGTCCCTACGAGCAGTACTTC
CASSLEVQGPYEQYF
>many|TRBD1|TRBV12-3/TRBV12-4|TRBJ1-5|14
TGTGCCAGCAGTTTTGGACAGGGCAATCAGCCCCAGCATTTT
CASSFGQGNQPQHF
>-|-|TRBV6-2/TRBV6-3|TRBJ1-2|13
TGTGCCAGCAGACCGAGCGGGAACTATGGCTACACCTTC
CASRPSGNYGYTF
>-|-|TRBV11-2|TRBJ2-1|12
TGTGCCAGCAGCCTGATAGACAGTGAGCAGTTCTTC
CASSLIDSEQFF
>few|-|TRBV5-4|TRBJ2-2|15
TGTGCCAGCAGCTTGGGGACAACCGGGGCCGGGGAGCTGTTTTTT
CASSLGTTGAGELFF
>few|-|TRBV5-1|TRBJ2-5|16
TGCGCCAGCAGCTTGGCCCCTGGAGGATACCAAGAGACCCAGTACTTC
CASSLAPGGYQETQYF
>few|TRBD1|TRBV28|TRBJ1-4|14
TGTGCCAGCATGAGGACAGGGGTAAATGAAAAACTGTTTTTT
CASMRTGVNEKLFF
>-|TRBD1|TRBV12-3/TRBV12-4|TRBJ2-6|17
TGTGCCAGCAGCCCCGGACAGGGGGTCTCTGGGGCCAACGTCCTGACTTTC
CASSPGQGVSGANVLTF
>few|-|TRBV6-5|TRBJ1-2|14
TGTGCCAGCAGTTACGGGACACCTCACAATGGCTACACCTTC
CASSYGTPHNGYTF
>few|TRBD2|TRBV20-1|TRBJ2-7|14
TGCAGTGCTGACAAACCGGGACTATCAAACGAGCAGTACTTC
CSADKPGLSNEQYF
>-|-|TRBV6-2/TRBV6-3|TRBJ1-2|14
TGTGCCAGCAAATCATGGAGATTTGAATATGGCTACACCTTC
CASKSWRFEYGYTF
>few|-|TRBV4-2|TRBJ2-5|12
TGTGCCAGCAGCCCCTCACCCGGGACCTGGTACTTC
CASSPSPGTWYF
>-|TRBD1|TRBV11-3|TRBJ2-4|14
TGTGCCAGCAGCGTAGGGGGACAGGGAAGCATTCAGTACTTC
CASSVGGQGSIQYF
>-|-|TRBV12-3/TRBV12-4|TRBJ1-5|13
TGTGCCAGCTGCTGGGGTACGAATCAGCCCCAGCATTTT
CASCWGTNQPQHF
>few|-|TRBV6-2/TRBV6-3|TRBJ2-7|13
TGTGCCAGCAGTTACGGGGCAGATTACGAGCAGTACTTC
CASSYGADYEQYF
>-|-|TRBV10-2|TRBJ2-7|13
TGCGCCAGCAGTCCCAGGGAGGTATACGAGCAGTACTTC
CASSPREVYEQYF
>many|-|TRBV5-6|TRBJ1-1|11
TGTGCCAGCAGGAGGGACACTGAAGCTTTCTTT
CASRRDTEAFF
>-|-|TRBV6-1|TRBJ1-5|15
TGTGCCAGCAAAATCTCATTAGCAATGAGTCAGCCCCAGCATTTT
CASKISLAMSQPQHF
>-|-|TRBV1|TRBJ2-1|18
TGCACCAGCAGCCAAGAATGGCGGAGGGTAGCTCCAGAGGGTGAGCAGTTCTTC
CTSSQEWRRVAPEGEQFF
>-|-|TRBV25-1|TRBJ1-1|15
TGTGCCAGCAGCGCCCGTCGGCGTACGTACACTGAAGCTTTCTTT
CASSARRRTYTEAFF
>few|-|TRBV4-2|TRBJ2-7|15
TGTGCCAGCAGCCAAGACCCCAGGGGAAACGACGAGCAGTACTTC
CASSQDPRGNDEQYF
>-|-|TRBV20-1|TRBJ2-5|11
TGCAGTGCCCGGACATGGGAGACCCAGTACTTC
CSARTWETQYF
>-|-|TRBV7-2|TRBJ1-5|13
TGTGCCAGCAGCTTAGCCGGCTATCAGCCCCAGCATTTT
CASSLAGYQPQHF
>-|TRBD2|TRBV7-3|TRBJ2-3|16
TGTGCCAGCAGCTCAAGGGGACTAAAAATCACAGATACGCAGTATTTT
CASSSRGLKITDTQYF
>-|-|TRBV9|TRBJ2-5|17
TGTGCCAGCAGCGCAGACCTAGGGGGGCGCAGTGCAGAGACCCAGTACTTC
CASSADLGGRSAETQYF
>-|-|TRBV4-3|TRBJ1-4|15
TGCGCCAGCACCCAGGGATATGCAACTAATGAAAAACTGTTTTTT
CASTQGYATNEKLFF
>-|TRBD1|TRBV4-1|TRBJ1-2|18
TGCGCCAGCAGCCCAGGGGTGTCCGGGACAGGGGGCTGGTATGGCTACACCTTC
CASSPGVSGTGGWYGYTF